This TCR beta chain was captured by sequencing in a study of blood T cell repertoires in COVID-19 (dated by TCRdb to 2018 to 2021). Looking at the study overall: Collaborator samples came from the United States, Italy and Spain and covered acute and convalescent phases of COVID-19. The material from the prospective study consisted of cDNA or gDNA derived from T cells, B-cell-depleted T cells, or PBMCs. Subjects who had been exposed to COVID-19, were actively infected with it, or had recovered from it provided the deeply sampled blood TCRbeta repertoires that made up the dataset. The repertoires were released in a freely available public database intended as a resource for research on the immune response to SARS-CoV-2. The samples were drawn from two sources: the first 160 participants of the ongoing ImmuneRACE study, and about 1,300 subjects contributed by 6 global collaborators. Nearly every sample came with metadata listing a de-identified subject ID, COVID-19 status, age in years and sex. HLA class I and class II types, where available, came from metadata supplied by the sample provider rather than from assay-based typing. What the authors observed across the whole study: The quantity of clinical and demographic metadata differed by source and by participant and was supplied without curation.

From cysteine to phenylalanine, the CDR3 is 14 amino acids long. Only CDR3 DNA is held: 42 bases, read in frame from base 1. Reading the germline V gene gives CDR1 SGDLS and CDR2 YYNGEE. V gives up 0 bases and J gives up 4 bases, and the segment between their germline ends measures 7 bases. The collaborating institutions used their own protocols to collect whole blood in K2EDTA tubes. For TCRbeta analysis, collaborators shipped samples in one of three forms: frozen whole blood, isolated PBMCs, or DNA extracted from either of those sample types. TCRbeta CDR3 regions were amplified from genomic DNA by means of the immunoSEQ Assay, a bias-controlled multiplex PCR. The authors' analysis ran thus. Within the assay, amplification of reference gene primers was used to estimate how many nucleated cells each sample contained. To quantify the absolute abundance of each unique TCRbeta CDR3 rearrangement, sequence reads were collapsed and filtered. For each sample, productive Simpson clonality was calculated as the square root of Simpson's diversity index over productive rearrangements. TCRdb limited this immuneACCESS table to in-frame rearrangements with V and J called. A share of clones is missing; checked studies link under half to unresolved V genes, and the rest is unexplained. V and J calls and clone size follow that table, whereas D and trimming were derived from the DNA. Here the sample has more than 200,000 clones; roughly 80% occur a single time. In total, the top ten clones hold 4% to 5.5% of the sample.

About this clone itself: No antigen is known for it. No much larger clone is present one base from it, and per-base qualities are unavailable.

The receptor's source is a man in his forties or fifties with active or convalescent COVID-19. The sample consisted of peripheral blood. This chain joins TRBV9 to TRBJ2-2; possibly the D gene is TRBD1, per 6 matching bases. The DNA reads as follows: TGTGCCAGCAGCGTAGGGGACATCACCGGGGAGCTGTTTTTT. It specifies CASSVGDITGELFF.